The 32 T cell receptor beta chains below come from one sample, sequenced in a study of beta chain features in type 1 diabetes. Regarding the study as a whole: Type 1 diabetes patients had TCRB CDR3s that were shorter (moderately but significantly so) in all four CD4+ subsets.

Which antigens these TCRs recognize remains unknown. The authors reverse transcribed all of the isolated RNA, so sequencing captured expressed TCRB transcripts. Sequenced by immunoSEQ multiplex PCR; TCRdb stores in-frame clones only, minus some. The table shows 300,000 or so clones, with roughly 14% occurring only once. The sequenced sample consisted of naive CD4+ T cells from blood. These receptors were taken from a woman aged 18-30 years with type 1 diabetes.

This clone has more than one count but fewer than ten. J is TRBJ2-5 and V is TRBV10-3, with 7 bases identical to TRBD2. CDR3 size: 14 residues. Germline lookup yields CDR1 ENHRY and CDR2 SYGVKD. The V and J ends lost 7 bases and 1 base, in that order; junction bases with no gene match: 6. The CDR3 nucleotides read TGTGCCATCAAGGCGGGAGCCTCCCAAGAGACCCAGTACTTC. Protein: CAIKAGASQETQYF.

This clone has more than one count but fewer than ten. V and J are TRBV5-1 and TRBJ2-1, with 11 positions matching TRBD1. The J segment lost 8 bases and the V segment lost 1 base, leaving 8 bases of the junction unmatched. CDR1 is SGHRS and CDR2 is YFSETQ in the germline V gene. The CDR3 sequence is 16 residues long. The CDR3 is CASSLWGTGGWDEQFF. The DNA for the CDR3 is TGCGCCAGCAGCTTGTGGGGGACAGGGGGTTGGGATGAGCAGTTCTTC.

The chain carries TRBV6-6 and TRBJ2-7; 10 nucleotides match TRBD2. Trimming took 6 bases from V and 0 from J; bases not matched to a gene: 5. This CDR3 spans 15 amino acids. Germline V CDR1 and CDR2: MNHNY, SVGAGI (reference sequence). CDR3 in amino acids: CASSSPSGSSYEQYF. The CDR3 nucleotides are TGTGCCAGCAGCTCCCCTAGCGGGAGCTCCTACGAGCAGTACTTC.

The J gene is TRBJ1-2, the V gene TRBV7-2; TRBD1 matches 9 bases. The CDR3 length is 14 residues. The germline V gene encodes CDR1 SGHTA and CDR2 FQGNSA. Trimming removed 7 bases from V and 4 bases from J; junction bases left unmatched: 7. The CDR3 here is CASTEGQGSYGYTF. For the CDR3, the DNA is TGTGCCAGCACCGAGGGACAGGGTAGCTATGGCTACACCTTC.

There are a few counts of this clone. The chain employs TRBV10-3 and TRBJ2-5, with D possibly being TRBD2 (5 bases). Per germline, CDR1 ENHRY and CDR2 SYGVKD. Trimming pared 2 bases from V and 5 bases from J, leaving 15 bases between. CDR3 length: 15 amino acids. CDR3 sequence reads: CAISEAASTGETQYF. CDR3 coding DNA: TGTGCCATCAGTGAGGCGGCATCCACGGGGGAGACCCAGTACTTC.

The chain has TRBV18 and TRBJ2-7; 7 positions agree with TRBD2. Germline V gene sequence: CDR1 KGHSH, CDR2 LQKENI. The CDR3 is 15 amino acids. The trim removed 1 base at V and 6 bases at J, leaving 9 bases unmatched. The CDR3: CASSPRQAGPSEQYF. The CDR3 DNA reads as TGTGCCAGCTCACCACGGCAAGCGGGGCCCAGCGAGCAGTACTTC.

This chain connects TRBV7-2 to TRBJ1-2; 7 bases are shared with TRBD1. The germline V gene has CDR1 SGHTA and CDR2 FQGNSA. The CDR3 runs to 14 residues. The ends lost 7 bases at V and 4 bases at J; junction bases unmatched: 9. The DNA for the CDR3 is TGTGCCAGCACCCCGGGGTGGGACAGCTATGGCTACACCTTC. This gives the protein CASTPGWDSYGYTF.

This chain connects TRBV14 to TRBJ2-1; 7 bases map to TRBD2. The ends lost 4 bases at V and 3 bases at J; junction bases unmatched: 3. The CDR3 has 14 amino acids. In germline, CDR1 is SGHDN, CDR2 FVKESK. CDR3 nucleotides: TGTGCCAGCAGCCTCCTAGCGGTCTACAATGAGCAGTTCTTC. As protein: CASSLLAVYNEQFF.

The chain employs TRBV5-4 and TRBJ2-7, with D perhaps matching TRBD2 (5 bases). Deletions cut 4 bases from V and 0 bases from J, with 14 bases between. In germline, CDR1 is SGHNT, CDR2 YYREEE (reference sequence). This CDR3 contains 15 residues. CDR3 bases: TGTGCCAGCAGCCAATCCCTGACTAACTCCTACGAGCAGTACTTC. Translated, it gives CASSQSLTNSYEQYF.

This clone was found a few times. The chain uses TRBV21-1 and TRBJ1-5. TRBV21-1 is recorded as a pseudogene. This CDR3 spans 15 amino acids. CDR3 DNA: TGTGCCAGCAGCAAGCCAGAGGAGAGCAATCAGCCCCAGCATTTT. The encoded protein is CASSKPEESNQPQHF.

This clone turned up a few times. J is TRBJ2-3 and V is TRBV29-1; 11 bases align to TRBD2. The V gene's germline CDR1 is SQVTM and CDR2 ANQGSEA. The CDR3 is 14 residues long. J gave up 5 bases and V 5 bases, and 6 bases lay outside the gene matches. The CDR3 loop reads CSVRPTSGRDTQYF. CDR3 bases: TGCAGCGTTCGCCCCACTAGCGGGAGAGATACGCAGTATTTT.

The J gene is TRBJ2-1, the V gene TRBV5-1; D is unclear. V was clipped by 5 bases and J by 0 bases, with 15 bases between them. CDR3 length: 16 amino acids. Germline V gene lookup returns CDR1 SGHRS and CDR2 YFSETQ. CDR3 in amino acids: CASRSAELRSYNEQFF. The CDR3 region has the DNA TGCGCCAGCAGGAGCGCGGAGCTCCGCTCCTACAATGAGCAGTTCTTC. Complete variable domain (other parts from reference TRBV5-1 and TRBJ2-1): KAGVTQTPRYLIKTRGQQVTLSCSPISGHRSVSWYQQTPGQGLQFLFEYFSETQRNKGNFPGRFSGRQFSNSRSEMNVSTLELGDSALYLCASRSAELRSYNEQFFGPGTRLTVL.

This clone was observed a handful of times. The CDR3 sequence: CASSVNRDRTYV. The CDR3 nucleotides are TGTGCCAGCAGCGTCAACCGGGACAGGACGTACGTC. This chain uses TRBV11-2 with TRBJ2-7; 8 bases align to TRBD1. The CDR3 contains 12 residues. Germline V gene data show CDR1 as SGHAT and CDR2 as FQNNGV. Unmatched junction bases numbered 9, after V lost 5 bases and J lost 12 bases.

This clone was seen a handful of times. The chain recombines TRBV29-1 with TRBJ2-3; 8 bases fit TRBD2. This CDR3 spans 16 amino acids. J gave up 0 bases and V 6 bases, and 11 bases lay outside the gene matches. Germline CDR1 is SQVTM and CDR2 is ANQGSEA. CDR3 loop: CSVVAGFISSTDTQYF. DNA for the CDR3: TGCAGCGTCGTAGCGGGGTTTATCTCTAGCACAGATACGCAGTATTTT.

This clone came up a few times. The CDR3: CASMSSGSDEQYF. CDR3 coding DNA: TGTGCCAGCATGAGTAGCGGGAGCGACGAGCAGTACTTC. This rearrangement joins TRBV2 to TRBJ2-7, with TRBD2 matching over 9 bases. CDR3 length: 13 amino acids. Germline trimming cut 7 bases from V and 5 bases from J; bases unmatched to any gene: 6. In germline, CDR1 is SNHLY, CDR2 FYNNEI.

The chain links TRBV18 to TRBJ2-7, with 7 bases aligning to TRBD1. This CDR3 region has 15 residues. Germline V gene sequence: CDR1 KGHSH, CDR2 LQKENI. V gave up 5 bases and J gave up 0 bases; unmatched junction bases: 7. DNA of the CDR3: TGTGCCAGCTCAACCGGGACAGCGAGCTCCTACGAGCAGTACTTC. Translated, it gives CASSTGTASSYEQYF. The complete variable domain, with remaining parts taken from reference TRBV18 and TRBJ2-7, reads NAGVMQNPRHLVRRRGQEARLRCSPMKGHSHVYWYRQLPEEGLKFMVYLQKENIIDESGMPKERFSAEFPKEGPSILRIQQVVRGDSAAYFCASSTGTASSYEQYFGPGTRLTVT.

This clone was counted a few times. The chain is built from TRBV5-1 and TRBJ1-2, with D tentatively TRBD1 (5 bases). This CDR3 has 12 residues. The V end lost 2 bases, the J end lost 8 bases, and 10 bases lay between the germline ends. Germline V gene lookup returns CDR1 SGHRS and CDR2 YFSETQ. Here the CDR3 DNA reads TGCGCCAGCAGCTTTTCGGGGGGAGGCTACACCTTC. Translated: CASSFSGGGYTF.

CDR3 DNA sequence: TGTGCCAGCAGTGAATCCTGGGGCAAGCAGTTCTTC. Encoded protein: CASSESWGKQFF. The chain employs TRBV2 and TRBJ2-1, with D maybe TRBD1 (5 bases). The length of the CDR3 is 12 residues. With 2 bases removed from V and 11 bases from J, the gap between germline ends came to 10 bases. Germline assignment: CDR1 SNHLY and CDR2 FYNNEI.

This clone has a handful of counts. The V and J genes are TRBV28 and TRBJ1-5; unclear D gene. Deletions cut 8 bases from V and 1 base from J, with 21 bases between. CDR1 and CDR2 from the germline V gene are MDHEN and SYDVKM. This CDR3 contains 17 residues. As DNA, the CDR3 is TGTGCCAGCTTTTCGACCGGGAGCTGGGAGAGCAATCAGCCCCAGCATTTT. The encoded protein is CASFSTGSWESNQPQHF.

This clone has only a few counts. The genes are TRBV2 and TRBJ2-3; D perhaps matches TRBD2 (5 bases). V lost 7 bases and J 8 bases, leaving 16 bases between the germline ends. CDR3 size: 13 residues. The germline CDR1 and CDR2 sequences are SNHLY and FYNNEI. The CDR3 region is CASTADGRGTQYF. The CDR3 DNA reads as TGTGCCAGCACGGCCGACGGTCGGGGTACGCAGTATTTT.

This clone was picked up a small number of times. The CDR3 sequence is CASSFSWLADYEQYF. As DNA, the CDR3 is TGCGCCAGCAGCTTTTCTTGGCTAGCGGATTACGAGCAGTACTTC. This rearrangement joins TRBV5-1 to TRBJ2-7, with 7 bases that match TRBD2. The CDR3 totals 15 residues. After removal of 2 bases from V and 4 bases from J, the junction contained 9 bases not matched to a gene. Germline-derived CDR1 and CDR2 are SGHRS and YFSETQ.

This clone was seen only a few times. This rearrangement joins TRBV25-1 to TRBJ2-1; 10 bases are shared with TRBD2. Germline V gives CDR1 MGHDK, CDR2 SYGVNS. The CDR3 loop spans 16 amino acids. V shed 3 bases, J shed 0 bases, and the junction held 2 bases outside the gene matches. The CDR3 protein is CASSEASGSSYNEQFF. CDR3 nucleotide sequence: TGTGCCAGCAGTGAGGCTAGCGGGAGCTCCTACAATGAGCAGTTCTTC.

The V and J genes are TRBV14 and TRBJ1-1; 9 nucleotides agree with TRBD1. V lost 4 bases and J lost 4; bases outside the gene matches: 10. CDR1 is SGHDN and CDR2 is FVKESK in the germline V gene. The CDR3 contains 16 residues. CDR3 nucleotides: TGTGCCAGCAGCCCGGACAGGGGACGGTATTTCACTGAAGCTTTCTTT. Protein: CASSPDRGRYFTEAFF.

V gene TRBV19 combines with J gene TRBJ2-5; D possibly corresponds to TRBD1 (6 bases). V was cut by 2 bases and J by 4 bases, with 11 bases left in between. The CDR3 spans 14 residues. Germline V lookup: CDR1 LNHDA, CDR2 SQIVND (reference sequence). CDR3 nucleotides: TGTGCCAGTAGTATACAGGGGCCCCTAGAGACCCAGTACTTC. Its protein product is CASSIQGPLETQYF.

This clone was seen a few times. This chain joins TRBV9 and TRBJ2-2, with 10 bases that match TRBD1. The germline V gene encodes CDR1 SGDLS and CDR2 YYNGEE. V trimming: 3 bases; J trimming: 6 bases; junction bases outside the gene matches: 8. This CDR3 comprises 16 residues. CDR3 sequence: CASSAPWTGGAGELFF. CDR3 DNA sequence: TGTGCCAGCAGCGCACCCTGGACAGGGGGGGCCGGGGAGCTGTTTTTT.

The chain carries TRBV27 and TRBJ2-7; the D gene is possibly TRBD2 (5 bases). CDR3 length equals 15 residues. Germline lookup yields CDR1 MNHEY and CDR2 SMNVEV (reference sequence). V was shortened by 6 bases and J by 3 bases, with 18 bases between the two germline ends. CDR3 nucleotides: TGTGCCAGCAGCCATTTAAAGGCCGGGGACTACGAGCAGTACTTC. Its protein is CASSHLKAGDYEQYF.

This chain uses TRBV25-1 with TRBJ2-3, with D perhaps TRBD2 (6 bases). The germline V gene has CDR1 MGHDK and CDR2 SYGVNS. The V and J ends lost 6 bases and 6 bases respectively, with 25 bases between them. The CDR3 totals 17 residues. This CDR3 is CASRAVPLAEGRDTQYF. The CDR3 bases are TGTGCCAGCAGGGCTGTCCCCCTGGCGGAGGGGAGGGATACGCAGTATTTT.

The V and J genes are TRBV27 and TRBJ2-1; D possibly corresponds to TRBD1 (6 bases). The V and J ends lost 6 bases and 6 bases respectively, with 12 bases between them. Germline V gene sequence: CDR1 MNHEY, CDR2 SMNVEV (reference sequence). The CDR3 spans 13 residues. CDR3 bases: TGTGCCAGCAGCACGCTAGGGGGCAATGAGCAGTTCTTC. Its translation is CASSTLGGNEQFF.

This clone was detected a few times. This sequence joins TRBV30 and TRBJ2-6, with D hard to call. Germline CDR1 is GTSNPN and CDR2 is SVGIG (reference sequence). Trimming removed 4 bases from V and 0 bases from J, with 4 bases in between. The CDR3 has 13 amino acids. The CDR3 DNA reads TGTGCCTGGACCCGCTCTGGGGCCAACGTCCTGACTTTC. It translates to CAWTRSGANVLTF. The whole variable domain, filled in from reference TRBV30 and TRBJ2-6, reads SQTIHQWPATLVQPVGSPLSLECTVEGTSNPNLYWYRQAAGRGLQLLFYSVGIGQISSEVPQNLSASRPQDRQFILSSKKLLLSDSGFYLCAWTRSGANVLTFGAGSRLTVL.

The chain is built from TRBV7-2 and TRBJ1-2; 9 bases fit TRBD1. The V gene end was trimmed by 2 bases and the J gene end by 6 bases; junction bases not matched to a gene: 13. From germline, CDR1 is SGHTA and CDR2 FQGNSA. There are 17 residues in the CDR3. The CDR3 loop reads CASSLTSGTGIIHGYTF. The CDR3 DNA sequence: TGTGCCAGCAGCTTAACCTCCGGGACAGGGATAATCCATGGCTACACCTTC.

V and J are TRBV5-4 and TRBJ2-7; D might be TRBD1 (6 bases). V was trimmed by 3 bases and J by 5 bases, leaving 15 bases between them. CDR3 length: 14 amino acids. Germline V gives CDR1 SGHNT, CDR2 YYREEE (reference sequence). CDR3 in amino acids: CASSSGVPVHEQYF. CDR3 bases: TGTGCCAGCAGCTCAGGGGTCCCGGTCCACGAGCAGTACTTC.

The V call is TRBV15, the J call TRBJ2-1, with 8 bases aligning to TRBD1. The germline gives CDR1 LNHNV, CDR2 YYDKDF (reference sequence). This CDR3 spans 16 amino acids. V dropped 1 base and J dropped 3; count of bases not matched to a gene: 5. The CDR3 protein is CATSRVLGQVYNEQFF. Written as DNA, the CDR3 is TGTGCCACCAGCAGAGTATTGGGACAGGTCTACAATGAGCAGTTCTTC.